This T cell receptor (beta chain) was identified in a study of T cells in localized non-small cell lung cancer (TCRdb year 2020). For context, the study as a whole: The study examined T cell repertoires in roughly 240 patients with early-stage NSCLC and compared tumors with uninvolved tumor-adjacent lungs. Of the NSCLC patients, 129 were male and approximately 110 were female, and the mean age was around 66 years. The cohort comprised 236 treatment-naïve NSCLC patients with resected, localized lung tumors.

Broader findings and caveats from the paper: Multi-region tumor sequencing was not performed, so intratumor heterogeneity could not be excluded. Because of the exploratory design, TCR variables were selected using unadjusted p-values without false-discovery rate correction. Longer overall survival was associated with higher T cell density in blood, whereas shorter survival was associated with higher clonality in adjacent lung. A median of 57 of the top 100 tumor clones were detected in paired uninvolved adjacent lung, and around 30 of these tumor clones were also found among the top 100 clones of the paired uninvolved adjacent lung. Uninvolved tumor-adjacent lung showed the highest T cell clonality, higher than tumor, which suggests more focused antigenic responses in the uninvolved tumor-adjacent lung.

Note on this clone: Its target antigen remains unknown. Base qualities are not provided; no much larger clone lies one nucleotide away. Other DNA sequences in the sample encode the same CDR3.

At diagnosis, peripheral blood, uninvolved tumor-adjacent lung and tumor were collected and were preserved as a mix of fresh-frozen and FFPE material. For TCR repertoire profiling, blood samples were analyzed as peripheral blood mononuclear cells. CDR1 and CDR2 are read off the germline V gene as SGHRS and YFSETQ. The CDR3 runs 14 amino acids, cysteine and phenylalanine included. Left in the record is the CDR3 DNA by itself, 42 bases read in frame from the first base. Between the V and J ends, shortened by 0 bases and 4 bases respectively, the junction contains 7 bases. The immunoSEQ Assay was used to sequence TCR beta CDR3 regions from DNA. Concerning the study's data processing: T cell density was computed as TCR beta template counts normalized to usable DNA estimated by amplifying housekeeping genes. Richness was estimated using the preseqR package, with extrapolation to 400,000 templates for PBMC samples and to 120,000 templates for tissue samples. Clonality was calculated as one minus Pielou's evenness. Differential abundance testing on productive amino-acid clonotypes, with a minimum total count of 5 and an alpha of 0.1, was used to identify tissue-enriched TCRs. The Jaccard Index and the Morisita Overlap Index were used to quantify repertoire overlap between compartments. GLIPH grouped TCR beta CDR3s together with public tetramer-defined viral CDR3s, and a viral motif had to include at least three viral sequences and show V-gene enrichment. TCRdb took over this immuneACCESS table, retaining in-frame rearrangements with V and J assigned. Such tables are incomplete; in checked studies, under half of the missing clones stem from an unresolved V gene, and the remainder is unexplained. That table gives V, J and clone size, and the DNA gave D and trimming. The table for this sample lists 45,000 to 60,000 clones; about 83% of them were counted only once. The ten largest clones add up to just under 20% of the sample.

The rearrangement joined TRBV5-1 to TRBJ2-2; perhaps TRBD1 is the D gene, with 6 bases matching. The TCR originated in a female donor over 55 with stage II squamous cell lung carcinoma. Sample: peripheral blood, taken before any cancer treatment. The base sequence is TGCGCCAGCAGCTTGGGAGGGGGCACCGGGGAGCTGTTTTTT. This yields the protein CASSLGGGTGELFF.